The 9 T cell receptor beta chains reported below all come from one sample, sequenced in a study of cytomegalovirus exposure and HLA in healthy donors. Vbeta (60) and Jbeta (13) primers were used in the PCR. Assay used: immunoSEQ multiplex PCR; TCRdb lists only in-frame clones, some missing. The sample carries 220,000 or so clones, around 75% recorded once. Material for sequencing was PBMCs. The receptors come from a woman aged 30 to 39 in good health and CMV-seronegative.

This chain uses TRBV2 with TRBJ1-5; D not certain. This CDR3 is 15 amino acids long. Germline V lookup: CDR1 SNHLY, CDR2 FYNNEI. V was shortened by 6 bases and J by 5 bases, with 17 bases between the two germline ends. The CDR3 bases are TGTGCCAGCAGAGGAGGGCCCCGGCTAGATCAGCCCCAGCATTTT. It yields the protein CASRGGPRLDQPQHF.

The chain combines TRBV5-1 with TRBJ2-7; 11 positions agree with TRBD1. CDR1 is SGHRS and CDR2 is YFSETQ in the germline V gene. The trim removed 3 bases at V and 7 bases at J, leaving 9 bases unmatched. The CDR3 runs 15 residues. For the CDR3, the DNA is TGCGCCAGCAGCTACGGACAGGGGGCGGTCGGGGAGCAGTACTTC. Protein product: CASSYGQGAVGEQYF.

This clone has only a few counts. Its ends do not fully match the called genes, so a read error is possible. Other DNA sequences in this specimen translate into the identical CDR3. This chain's CDR3 is CAWSRTGHNSPLHF. The CDR3 DNA reads as TGTGCCTGGAGTCGAACAGGGCATAACTCACCCCTCCACTTT. This sequence joins TRBV30 and TRBJ1-6; perhaps TRBD1 as D (6 bases). Germline V gives CDR1 GTSNPN, CDR2 SVGIG (reference sequence). CDR3 length equals 14 residues.

The chain couples TRBV6-5 to TRBJ2-1, with 7 bases aligning to TRBD2. Germline V lookup: CDR1 MNHEY, CDR2 SVGAGI. The CDR3 covers 15 residues. Trimming removed 11 bases from V and 4 bases from J; junction bases left unmatched: 14. CDR3: CASRITGGEYNEQFF. The CDR3, as DNA: TGTGCCTCCAGAATCACGGGGGGAGAATACAATGAGCAGTTCTTC.

The gene calls are TRBV5-1 and TRBJ2-3; 9 nucleotides agree with TRBD2. Germline CDR1 reads SGHRS; CDR2 reads YFSETQ. The CDR3 is 17 amino acids. V shed 3 bases and J 0 bases; nucleotides not matched to a gene: 8. The CDR3 bases are TGCGCCAGCAGCTGGAGACTAGCGGTTGCTAGCACAGATACGCAGTATTTT. Translated: CASSWRLAVASTDTQYF.

There are a few counts of this clone. Other DNA sequences in the same sample also yield this CDR3. CDR3 in DNA: TGCGCCAGCAGCTTGGACGGAGCTAACTATGGCTACACCTTC. Encoded protein: CASSLDGANYGYTF. The J gene is TRBJ1-2, the V gene TRBV5-1; no firm D call. CDR3 length: 14 residues. In germline, CDR1 is SGHRS, CDR2 YFSETQ. The V and J ends lost 0 bases and 0 bases respectively, with 6 bases between them. Full variable domain (missing parts from reference TRBV5-1 and TRBJ1-2): KAGVTQTPRYLIKTRGQQVTLSCSPISGHRSVSWYQQTPGQGLQFLFEYFSETQRNKGNFPGRFSGRQFSNSRSEMNVSTLELGDSALYLCASSLDGANYGYTFGSGTRLTVV.

The sample holds a few counts of this clone. V usage is TRBV2 and J usage is TRBJ2-7, with TRBD1 matching over 10 bases. The germline V gene encodes CDR1 SNHLY and CDR2 FYNNEI. This CDR3 comprises 15 residues. V was pared by 5 bases and J by 7 bases, with 11 bases of the junction left unmatched. CDR3 nucleotide sequence: TGTGCCAGCAGTATAGCAGACAGGGGGCGCTCGGAGCAGTACTTC. Translated, it gives CASSIADRGRSEQYF.

The chain has TRBV30 and TRBJ2-1, with 8 bases matching TRBD2. J lost 4 bases, V lost 2 bases, and 4 bases had no gene match. Per germline, CDR1 GTSNPN and CDR2 SVGIG (reference sequence). The CDR3 has 14 amino acids. The CDR3 coding sequence is TGTGCCTGGAGTTGGGCGGGAGGTTACAATGAGCAGTTCTTC. Translating it yields CAWSWAGGYNEQFF.

This clone was seen more than once but under ten times. The chain recombines TRBV6-5 with TRBJ2-2; 7 bases are a match to TRBD2. This CDR3 is 16 amino acids long. Germline loops: CDR1 MNHEY, CDR2 SVGAGI. V trimming: 2 bases; J trimming: 4 bases; junction bases outside the gene matches: 7. The CDR3 DNA is TGTGCCAGCAGTTACCAGGGCGGGAGAAGCACCGGGGAGCTGTTTTTT. This gives the protein CASSYQGGRSTGELFF.